The 30 T cell receptor beta chains given below trace back to one sample, sequenced in a study of early T cells in non-severe SARS-CoV-2 infection. One entry per CDR3 protein results from TCRdb running MiXCR on the 5' RACE reads. The sample includes about 110,000 distinct CDR3 sequences, roughly 13% of them seen just once. This specimen consisted of whole blood, obtained at baseline. These receptors all come from an adult who was a healthcare worker with PCR-confirmed SARS-CoV-2 infection or an uninfected control (not recorded which).

This clonotype was found a few times. The chain is built from TRBV7-3 and TRBJ2-1; TRBD2 matches at 7 bases. Per germline, CDR1 SGHTA and CDR2 FQGTGA. J gave up 9 bases and V 4 bases, and 9 bases lay outside the gene matches. CDR3 length: 14 amino acids. Written as DNA, the CDR3 is TGTGCCAGCAGCTCCGGGACTATGACAAGTGAGCAGTTCTTC. Residues: CASSSGTMTSEQFF. The full variable domain, its missing parts supplied by reference TRBV7-3 and TRBJ2-1, is GAGVSQTPSNKVTEKGKYVELRCDPISGHTALYWYRQSLGQGPEFLIYFQGTGAADDSGLPNDRFFAVRPEGSVSTLKIQRTERGDSAVYLCASSSGTMTSEQFFGPGTRLTVL.

This clonotype was seen only a few times. This chain connects TRBV11-2 to TRBJ2-1; D assignment may be TRBD1 or TRBD2 (5 bases each). Germline V lookup: CDR1 SGHAT, CDR2 FQNNGV. V gave up 2 bases and J gave up 4 bases, with 12 bases separating them. CDR3 size: 15 residues. In DNA form, the CDR3 reads TGTGCCAGCAGCTTAACTGAGGGGAAGTACAATGAGCAGTTCTTC. Amino acids: CASSLTEGKYNEQFF.

The chain is built from TRBV5-1 and TRBJ1-1, with 11 bases identical to TRBD1. The CDR3 length is 14 residues. Trimming removed 4 bases from V and 4 bases from J; junction bases left unmatched: 3. Germline loops: CDR1 SGHRS, CDR2 YFSETQ. CDR3 in DNA: TGCGCCAGCAGCCCTGGACAGGGGGCCACTGAAGCTTTCTTT. Encoded protein: CASSPGQGATEAFF.

This clonotype was detected only a few times. V gene TRBV3-1 combines with J gene TRBJ2-3, with TRBD2 matching 12 bases. J gave up 6 bases and V 3 bases, and 1 base lay outside the gene matches. The CDR3 is made up of 14 amino acids. Germline values: CDR1 LGHDT, CDR2 YNNKEL (reference sequence). The CDR3 reads CASSQTSGSDTQYF. The CDR3 bases are TGTGCCAGCAGCCAGACTAGCGGGAGCGATACGCAGTATTTT.

The gene calls are TRBV7-9 and TRBJ2-3; maybe TRBD2 (5 bases). Trimming left V 1 base short and J 5 bases short, with 7 bases between. Looked up from germline, CDR1 is SEHNR and CDR2 is FQNEAQ (reference sequence). This CDR3 has 13 residues. The CDR3 sequence: CASSLDEGDTQYF. In DNA form, the CDR3 reads TGTGCCAGCAGCTTAGACGAGGGAGATACGCAGTATTTT.

This chain links TRBV5-1 with TRBJ2-3; a weak D match, TRBD2 (5 bases). CDR3 length equals 16 residues. Germline V gene lookup returns CDR1 SGHRS and CDR2 YFSETQ. The V end lost 4 bases, the J end lost 1 base, and 16 bases lay between the germline ends. The CDR3 sequence is CASSRRESYGTDTQYF. Written as DNA, the CDR3 is TGCGCCAGCAGCCGTAGGGAGTCATACGGCACAGATACGCAGTATTTT.

This clonotype was observed at least ten times. V and J are TRBV6-1 and TRBJ1-1; 7 nucleotides agree with TRBD1. The CDR3 has 16 residues. The V segment lost 1 base and the J segment 2 bases; nucleotides outside the gene matches: 7. Germline loops: CDR1 MNHNS, CDR2 SASEGT. This CDR3 reads CASSEGRQGPNTEAFF. Written as DNA, the CDR3 is TGTGCCAGCAGTGAAGGGCGACAGGGTCCCAACACTGAAGCTTTCTTT.

About this clonotype itself: One end of the junction does not line up with germline, which may come from a read error. The chain employs TRBV6-5 and TRBJ1-6; D is ambiguous. Germline lookup yields CDR1 MNHEY and CDR2 SVGAGI. This CDR3 spans 15 amino acids. CDR3 sequence reads: CASSSGPQRNSSLHF. CDR3 in DNA: TGTGCCAGCAGTTCAGGACCCCAGCGCAATTCATCCCTCCACTTT.

There are a few counts of this clonotype. This sequence joins TRBV28 and TRBJ2-1; D not resolved. Germline V lookup: CDR1 MDHEN, CDR2 SYDVKM. The CDR3 is 11 residues long. Trimming removed 5 bases from V and 8 bases from J, with 7 bases in between. The CDR3 loop is CASSRIDEQFF. For the CDR3, the DNA is TGTGCCAGCAGTCGGATCGATGAGCAGTTCTTC.

This clonotype turned up a few times. V gene TRBV12-3 or TRBV12-4 combines with J gene TRBJ2-1; D is perhaps TRBD1 (6 bases). The CDR3 contains 14 residues. V was cut by 1 base and J by 3 bases, with 7 bases left in between. CDR3 in amino acids: CASSLGGLYNEQFF. As DNA, the CDR3 is TGTGCCAGCAGTTTAGGGGGGCTCTACAATGAGCAGTTCTTC.

This clonotype was found a few times. V and J are TRBV5-1 and TRBJ2-3, with 7 bases matching TRBD2. With V trimmed by 0 bases and J by 5 bases, 6 bases remained unmatched. The germline gives CDR1 SGHRS, CDR2 YFSETQ. The CDR3 loop spans 15 amino acids. CDR3: CASSLVAGVRDTQYF. Here the CDR3 DNA reads TGCGCCAGCAGCTTGGTTGCGGGAGTGAGAGATACGCAGTATTTT.

The chain uses TRBV18 and TRBJ1-1; D not certain. The CDR3 sequence is 16 residues long. Trimming removed 6 bases from V and 0 bases from J, with 17 bases in between. Germline loops: CDR1 KGHSH, CDR2 LQKENI. For the CDR3, the DNA is TGTGCCAGCTCGCGAGCGGGAATATCGATGAACACTGAAGCTTTCTTT. It codes for CASSRAGISMNTEAFF.

The rearrangement links TRBV10-2 to TRBJ1-4; D is possibly TRBD1 (5 bases). The CDR3 has 18 amino acids. Trimming stripped 0 bases from V and 0 bases from J, with 14 bases between. The V gene's germline CDR1 is WSHSY and CDR2 SAAADI. The CDR3 DNA follows: TGCGCCAGCAGTGAGTCGAGGGGACGTGGTGCAACTAATGAAAAACTGTTTTTT. It is translated as CASSESRGRGATNEKLFF.

This clonotype has a handful of counts. The chain recombines TRBV29-1 with TRBJ2-2, with D perhaps assigned TRBD1 or TRBD2 (6 bases each). CDR3 length: 16 residues. Per the germline V gene, CDR1 is SQVTM and CDR2 is ANQGSEA. V lost 2 bases and J lost 4, with 17 bases in between. The CDR3 nucleotides read TGCAGCGTTGAACGGGAAGGGGGGATCCGCACCGGGGAGCTGTTTTTT. Its translation: CSVEREGGIRTGELFF.

The chain recombines TRBV9 with TRBJ1-1; no clear D. The germline V and J ends were trimmed by 5 bases and 5 bases, with 16 bases remaining between them. CDR1 is SGDLS, CDR2 YYNGEE, per germline. CDR3 length: 14 amino acids. The CDR3 sequence is CASSEQLGGTEAFF. Here the CDR3 DNA reads TGTGCCAGCAGTGAACAGCTAGGAGGAACTGAAGCTTTCTTT. The full variable domain, completed using reference TRBV9 and TRBJ1-1, is DSGVTQTPKHLITATGQRVTLRCSPRSGDLSVYWYQQSLDQGLQFLIQYYNGEERAKGNILERFSAQQFPDLHSELNLSSLELGDSALYFCASSEQLGGTEAFFGQGTRLTVV.

The table lists this clonotype with a few counts. This rearrangement joins TRBV12-3 or TRBV12-4 to TRBJ1-2; no firm D call. The ends were cut back, 3 bases at V and 6 bases at J, with 14 bases in the middle. The length of the CDR3 is 14 residues. The CDR3 sequence is CASSFQLRQDGYTF. CDR3 coding DNA: TGTGCCAGCAGTTTCCAACTTAGGCAGGATGGCTACACCTTC.

This clonotype was seen many times. The CDR3 region is CASSPRTEQETQYF. In DNA, the CDR3 is TGTGCCAGCTCACCAAGGACAGAACAAGAGACCCAGTACTTC. The V call is TRBV18, the J call TRBJ2-5; a possible D gene is TRBD1 (6 bases). Germline values: CDR1 KGHSH, CDR2 LQKENI. The CDR3 consists of 14 residues. Trimming took off 2 bases at V and 2 bases at J, with 9 bases between the two ends. Complete variable domain (other parts from reference TRBV18 and TRBJ2-5): NAGVMQNPRHLVRRRGQEARLRCSPMKGHSHVYWYRQLPEEGLKFMVYLQKENIIDESGMPKERFSAEFPKEGPSILRIQQVVRGDSAAYFCASSPRTEQETQYFGPGTRLLVL.

This clonotype was picked up a small number of times. The chain links TRBV19 to TRBJ1-5, with a tentative D call TRBD1 (5 bases). V was trimmed by 6 bases and J by 7 bases, leaving 19 bases between them. Germline values: CDR1 LNHDA, CDR2 SQIVND (reference sequence). The CDR3 contains 15 residues. The CDR3 loop is CASSTPGRPDQPQHF. CDR3 DNA: TGTGCCAGTAGCACCCCGGGACGCCCCGACCAGCCCCAGCATTTT.

The chain employs TRBV27 and TRBJ2-3, with 16 bases lining up with TRBD2. The V gene end was trimmed by 6 bases and the J gene end by 7 bases; junction bases not matched to a gene: 13. This CDR3 has 18 residues. From germline, CDR1 is MNHEY and CDR2 SMNVEV (reference sequence). The CDR3 DNA sequence: TGTGCCAGCAGAACACCGGGACTAGCGGGAGGGCCTAAGTATACGCAGTATTTT. Protein: CASRTPGLAGGPKYTQYF.

V and J are TRBV21-1 and TRBJ2-1; TRBD2, as called in the table, went unchecked against the DNA. TRBV21-1 is assigned pseudogene status. There are 16 residues in the CDR3. The CDR3 region has the DNA TGTGCCAGCAGCAAAGGGACTAGGATAACCTACAATGAGCAGTTCTTC. This encodes CASSKGTRITYNEQFF.

This clonotype occurred many times. This chain links TRBV28 with TRBJ2-2, with unresolved D. The CDR3 sequence is 12 residues long. Germline assignment: CDR1 MDHEN and CDR2 SYDVKM. V was pared by 7 bases and J by 7 bases, with 10 bases between. The CDR3 DNA is TGTGCCAGCAACTCCGCAAACGGGGAGCTGTTTTTT. Translated, it gives CASNSANGELFF.

The chain links TRBV28 to TRBJ2-7; D unclear. The germline CDR1 and CDR2 sequences are MDHEN and SYDVKM. This CDR3 has 13 amino acids. V lost 3 bases to trimming and J lost 0 bases, with 6 bases between them. The CDR3 nucleotides are TGTGCCAGCAGTTTTGACGGCTCCTACGAGCAGTACTTC. Protein: CASSFDGSYEQYF.

The V gene is TRBV7-6, the J gene TRBJ1-1; D possibly corresponds to TRBD1 (5 bases). The CDR3 loop spans 15 amino acids. Germline V gene lookup returns CDR1 SGHVS and CDR2 FNYEAQ. Trimming removed 3 bases at V and 0 bases at J, with 11 bases between. DNA for the CDR3: TGTGCCAGCAGCTTTTCGACAGCCCTGAACACTGAAGCTTTCTTT. Amino acids: CASSFSTALNTEAFF.

The genes are TRBV3-1 and TRBJ2-1, with 9 bases that match TRBD2. The CDR3 runs to 15 residues. The ends lost 7 bases at V and 0 bases at J; junction bases unmatched: 4. In germline, CDR1 is LGHDT, CDR2 YNNKEL (reference sequence). In nucleotides, the CDR3 is TGTGCCAGCAACCTAGCGGGGAGCTCCTACAATGAGCAGTTCTTC. As protein: CASNLAGSSYNEQFF.

This clonotype showed up just a few times. V usage is TRBV28 and J usage is TRBJ2-2; D remains ambiguous. This CDR3 is built from 15 residues. CDR1 is MDHEN, CDR2 SYDVKM, per germline. V lost 3 bases and J lost 2, with 10 bases in between. CDR3 sequence (DNA): TGTGCCAGCAGTTTGGTTTTCAGAAACACCGGGGAGCTGTTTTTT. Translation gives CASSLVFRNTGELFF.

The DNA for the CDR3 is TGCAGTGCTCCAGGGGGGTTGTCCTACGAGCAGTACTTC. Translation gives CSAPGGLSYEQYF. The chain employs TRBV20-1 and TRBJ2-7; D may be TRBD1 (7 bases). Trimming pared 5 bases from V and 1 base from J, leaving 12 bases between. The CDR3 loop spans 13 amino acids. The germline gives CDR1 DFQATT, CDR2 SNEGSKA (reference sequence).

This clonotype appeared a few times. The V gene is TRBV20-1, the J gene TRBJ1-6, with D unclear. Germline V CDR1 and CDR2: DFQATT, SNEGSKA (reference sequence). V was cut by 2 bases and J by 7 bases, with 15 bases left in between. There are 15 residues in the CDR3. CDR3 DNA sequence: TGCAGTGCTAGATCGACTGCCAGAAGCAATTCACCCCTCCACTTT. Translated: CSARSTARSNSPLHF.

On this clonotype: At one end the junction does not follow the germline gene, possibly because of a read error. The CDR3 DNA sequence: TGTGTCAGCAGCCCCCCCGGGGAGCTGTTTTTT. It specifies CVSSPPGELFF. The gene calls are TRBV6-2 or TRBV6-3 and TRBJ2-2; D unresolved. Germline CDR1 and CDR2: MNHEY and SVGEGT. The CDR3 totals 11 residues.

The chain links TRBV25-1 to TRBJ2-5, with 7 bases that match TRBD1. With V trimmed by 7 bases and J by 4 bases, 6 bases remained unmatched. The germline gives CDR1 MGHDK, CDR2 SYGVNS. CDR3 length: 13 amino acids. The CDR3 spells CASTRQGRETQYF. CDR3 nucleotide sequence: TGTGCCAGCACTCGACAGGGCCGAGAGACCCAGTACTTC.

This clonotype has just a few counts. The genes are TRBV20-1 and TRBJ1-6, with 8 bases fitting TRBD1. The CDR3 is 13 amino acids. V shed 4 bases and J 10 bases; nucleotides not matched to a gene: 6. Germline V gene sequence: CDR1 DFQATT, CDR2 SNEGSKA (reference sequence). CDR3 in DNA: TGCAGTGCTAAGCAGGGGGCGGAATCACCCCTCCACTTT. Translated, it gives CSAKQGAESPLHF.